This TCR beta chain was recorded in a study of CD8+ T cells in alopecia areata. After isolation, RNA underwent reverse transcription to generate cDNA as the sequencing template. The assay was immunoSEQ multiplex PCR, and TCRdb's table has in-frame clones only and misses some. The data contain about 270,000 clones, 45% to 70% of them singletons. Germline CDR1 reads MGHDK; CDR2 reads SYGVNS. Trimming took 1 base from V and 3 from J, leaving 9 bases between them. This CDR3 comprises 14 residues. The treatment: oral pan-JAK inhibitor, 5-10 mg twice daily. The chain joins TRBV25-1 to TRBJ1-2, with D possibly TRBD1 on 6 matching bases. This sample comprised CD4+ T cells sorted from blood, obtained around week 53, from a patient treated with tofacitinib. The clonotype comes from a human donor with alopecia areata. The CDR3 sequence is CASSEWTADYGYTF. The CDR3 coding sequence is TGTGCCAGCAGTGAATGGACAGCGGACTATGGCTACACCTTC.